The 30 T cell receptor beta chains below come from one sample, sequenced in a study of blood T cell repertoires in COVID-19. Some clones are missing from TCRdb's copy, which holds only in-frame ones; the method was immunoSEQ multiplex PCR. The data contain around 190,000 clones, 86% of them singletons. The sequenced material came from PBMCs or T cells enriched from blood (not recorded which). These receptors were obtained from a man between 35 and 55 years old with acute COVID-19.

The chain is built from TRBV19 and TRBJ1-1; no clear D. Per the germline V gene, CDR1 is LNHDA and CDR2 is SQIVND (reference sequence). With 5 bases removed from V and 0 bases from J, the gap between germline ends came to 10 bases. The CDR3 is 14 residues long. CDR3 residues: CASSPGLLNTEAFF. The DNA for the CDR3 is TGTGCCAGTAGTCCAGGACTTTTGAACACTGAAGCTTTCTTT. Full variable domain (rest looked up from reference TRBV19 and TRBJ1-1): DGGITQSPKYLFRKEGQNVTLSCEQNLNHDAMYWYRQDPGQGLRLIYYSQIVNDFQKGDIAEGYSVSREKKESFPLTVTSAQKNPTAFYLCASSPGLLNTEAFFGQGTRLTVV.

J is TRBJ2-2 and V is TRBV7-6; 8 nucleotides match TRBD2. CDR3 length: 16 amino acids. The germline V gene encodes CDR1 SGHVS and CDR2 FNYEAQ. Losses at the gene ends were 5 bases for V and 0 bases for J; bases not matched to a gene: 5. Here the CDR3 reads CASSPRLATNTGELFF. CDR3 in DNA: TGTGCCAGCAGCCCCCGACTAGCGACGAACACCGGGGAGCTGTTTTTT.

The chain employs TRBV9 and TRBJ2-1; 8 bases are a match to TRBD2. CDR3 length: 16 residues. Trimming removed 1 base from V and 3 bases from J; junction bases left unmatched: 6. Germline assignment: CDR1 SGDLS and CDR2 YYNGEE. Written as DNA, the CDR3 is TGTGCCAGCAGCGTATTCTCCCGGGAGGGCTACAATGAGCAGTTCTTC. This sequence encodes CASSVFSREGYNEQFF.

This clone was observed a handful of times. The genes are TRBV15 and TRBJ1-2; 7 bases map to TRBD1. The ends lost 0 bases at V and 4 bases at J; junction bases unmatched: 8. Germline V gene lookup returns CDR1 LNHNV and CDR2 YYDKDF (reference sequence). The CDR3 length is 16 residues. CDR3 sequence (DNA): TGTGCCACCAGCAGAGATAGGACAGGAAAGGGCTATGGCTACACCTTC. This sequence encodes CATSRDRTGKGYGYTF.

This clone was recorded only once. The chain is built from TRBV18 and TRBJ2-2; 8 bases line up with TRBD1. From germline, CDR1 is KGHSH and CDR2 LQKENI. This CDR3 comprises 15 residues. V lost 2 bases and J lost 5; bases outside the gene matches: 4. In DNA form, the CDR3 reads TGTGCCAGCTCACCATCGGACAGGGCGACCGGGGAGCTGTTTTTT. This encodes CASSPSDRATGELFF.

This chain links TRBV9 with TRBJ1-1; D is ambiguous. V gave up 0 bases and J gave up 1 base, with 7 bases separating them. In germline, CDR1 is SGDLS, CDR2 YYNGEE. The CDR3 contains 14 residues. The CDR3, as DNA: TGTGCCAGCAGCGTAGAAATGGCGAACACTGAAGCTTTCTTT. Protein product: CASSVEMANTEAFF.

The chain combines TRBV5-6 with TRBJ1-5; D is possibly TRBD1 (5 bases). Trimming stripped 4 bases from V and 7 bases from J, with 15 bases between. The V gene's germline CDR1 is SGHDT and CDR2 YYEEEE. This CDR3 has 14 amino acids. This CDR3 reads CASSPGGAGQPQHF. The CDR3 bases are TGTGCCAGCAGCCCGGGGGGTGCTGGACAGCCCCAGCATTTT. Drawing the rest from reference TRBV5-6 and TRBJ1-5, the complete variable domain is DAGVTQSPTHLIKTRGQQVTLRCSPKSGHDTVSWYQQALGQGPQFIFQYYEEEERQRGNFPDRFSGHQFPNYSSELNVNALLLGDSALYLCASSPGGAGQPQHFGDGTRLSIL.

The chain couples TRBV6-4 to TRBJ2-3, with 9 bases identical to TRBD1. Germline loops: CDR1 MRHNA, CDR2 SNTAGT. The V and J ends lost 4 bases and 4 bases, in that order; junction bases with no gene match: 6. CDR3 length: 15 residues. The chain's CDR3 is CASSGGTGSADTQYF. The CDR3 bases are TGTGCCAGCAGTGGCGGGACAGGGTCAGCAGATACGCAGTATTTT.

The CDR3 loop is CASTPLAGFYEQYF. The CDR3 bases are TGTGCCAGCACCCCGCTAGCGGGATTCTACGAGCAGTACTTC. The chain is built from TRBV6-9 and TRBJ2-7; 9 nucleotides align to TRBD2. Unmatched junction bases numbered 7, after V lost 7 bases and J lost 3 bases. The germline CDR1 and CDR2 sequences are MNHGY and SVAAGI. CDR3 size: 14 residues.

The chain employs TRBV6-6 and TRBJ2-7; tentative D call: TRBD1 (6 bases). The CDR3 length is 14 residues. Germline V CDR1 and CDR2: MNHNY, SVGAGI (reference sequence). Deletions cut 6 bases from V and 2 bases from J, with 14 bases between. The CDR3 DNA follows: TGTGCCAGCAGCTCCTCCGGGACACCCTACGAGCAGTACTTC. This codes for CASSSSGTPYEQYF.

The chain recombines TRBV7-2 with TRBJ2-1; 8 nucleotides match TRBD2. V was pared by 1 base and J by 9 bases, with 8 bases of the junction left unmatched. Per germline, CDR1 SGHTA and CDR2 FQGNSA. The CDR3 is made up of 15 amino acids. CDR3 DNA sequence: TGTGCCAGCAGCTTAGGAGGACGGGAGGGCCCTGAGCAGTTCTTC. This translates into CASSLGGREGPEQFF.

The chain employs TRBV11-1 and TRBJ2-7; TRBD2 agrees at 8 bases. The trim removed 2 bases at V and 3 bases at J, leaving 9 bases unmatched. Germline CDR1 is SGHAT and CDR2 is FQDESV (reference sequence). The CDR3 totals 16 residues. CDR3 amino acids: CASSLYPSSGSYEQYF. The CDR3 DNA is TGTGCCAGCAGCTTATACCCATCGAGCGGGAGCTACGAGCAGTACTTC.

This clone came up a few times. This sequence joins TRBV6-2 or TRBV6-3 and TRBJ1-2, with D tentatively TRBD1 (6 bases). CDR1 MNHEY and CDR2 SVGEGT come from the germline V gene. The germline V and J ends were trimmed by 6 bases and 4 bases, with 9 bases remaining between them. This CDR3 comprises 12 residues. The CDR3 bases are TGTGCCAGCAGCCAGGGGTTCTATGGCTACACCTTC. Its protein product is CASSQGFYGYTF.

J is TRBJ2-1 and V is TRBV15, with D perhaps matching TRBD2 (5 bases). Germline CDR1 is LNHNV and CDR2 is YYDKDF (reference sequence). V was trimmed by 4 bases and J by 7 bases, leaving 8 bases between them. The CDR3 is made up of 12 amino acids. CDR3 in amino acids: CATSTLANEQFF. Written as DNA, the CDR3 is TGTGCCACCAGCACCTTAGCGAATGAGCAGTTCTTC.

This chain connects TRBV6-5 to TRBJ2-7, with 7 bases fitting TRBD1. The CDR3 totals 15 residues. Trimming took 2 bases from V and 3 from J; bases not matched to a gene: 7. The V gene's germline CDR1 is MNHEY and CDR2 SVGAGI. CDR3 in DNA: TGTGCCAGCAGTTACGAGTTAGGGGGCAGCTACGAGCAGTACTTC. This translates into CASSYELGGSYEQYF.

V is TRBV14 and J is TRBJ2-2; no clear D gene. The CDR3 contains 14 residues. V was clipped by 5 bases and J by 4 bases, with 11 bases between them. From germline, CDR1 is SGHDN and CDR2 FVKESK. CDR3 sequence (DNA): TGTGCCAGCAGCGTGAGGAGCTTCACCGGGGAGCTGTTTTTT. It yields the protein CASSVRSFTGELFF. Supplemented by reference TRBV14 and TRBJ2-2, the full variable domain reads EAGVTQFPSHSVIEKGQTVTLRCDPISGHDNLYWYRRVMGKEIKFLLHFVKESKQDESGMPNNRFLAERTGGTYSTLKVQPAELEDSGVYFCASSVRSFTGELFFGEGSRLTVL.

The CDR3 spells CASSNRDYSEKLFF. For the CDR3, the DNA is TGTGCCAGCAGTAACCGGGACTACTCGGAAAAACTGTTTTTT. The rearrangement uses TRBV2 and TRBJ1-4, with D perhaps TRBD1 (5 bases). CDR1 SNHLY and CDR2 FYNNEI come from the germline V gene. The CDR3 has 14 residues. With 5 bases removed from V and 8 bases from J, the gap between germline ends came to 15 bases.

A single count supports this clone. The V and J genes are TRBV28 and TRBJ2-1; 8 bases are shared with TRBD2. The CDR3 length is 14 residues. Germline CDR1 reads MDHEN; CDR2 reads SYDVKM. The trim removed 5 bases at V and 8 bases at J, leaving 8 bases unmatched. In DNA form, the CDR3 reads TGTGCCAGCAGTCCGCCGGGACTAGTCGATGAGCAGTTCTTC. Its protein product is CASSPPGLVDEQFF.

The chain combines TRBV19 with TRBJ1-5; D is ambiguous. Germline loops: CDR1 LNHDA, CDR2 SQIVND (reference sequence). The V end lost 5 bases, the J end lost 4 bases, and 18 bases lay between the germline ends. This CDR3 is built from 16 residues. CDR3 loop: CASSSPTLRANQPQHF. The CDR3 DNA follows: TGTGCCAGTAGTTCGCCGACGCTCAGAGCGAATCAGCCCCAGCATTTT. The complete variable domain, with remaining parts taken from reference TRBV19 and TRBJ1-5, reads DGGITQSPKYLFRKEGQNVTLSCEQNLNHDAMYWYRQDPGQGLRLIYYSQIVNDFQKGDIAEGYSVSREKKESFPLTVTSAQKNPTAFYLCASSSPTLRANQPQHFGDGTRLSIL.

The gene calls are TRBV20-1 and TRBJ1-5; D gene uncertain. Trimming removed 3 bases at V and 7 bases at J, with 7 bases between. Germline assignment: CDR1 DFQATT and CDR2 SNEGSKA (reference sequence). The CDR3 runs to 11 residues. DNA of the CDR3: TGCAGTGCTAGGCGGGAACAGCCCCAGCATTTT. It translates to CSARREQPQHF.

The rearrangement joins TRBV7-2 to TRBJ2-5; D unresolved. The V gene's germline CDR1 is SGHTA and CDR2 FQGNSA. The CDR3 length is 12 residues. V was trimmed by 3 bases and J by 0 bases, leaving 2 bases between them. The CDR3 region is CASSFYQETQYF. In DNA, the CDR3 is TGTGCCAGCAGCTTCTACCAAGAGACCCAGTACTTC. Filled out from reference TRBV7-2 and TRBJ2-5, the complete variable domain reads GAGVSQSPSNKVTEKGKDVELRCDPISGHTALYWYRQSLGQGLEFLIYFQGNSAPDKSGLPSDRFSAERTGGSVSTLTIQRTQQEDSAVYLCASSFYQETQYFGPGTRLLVL.

This clone was detected only once. The V call is TRBV4-1, the J call TRBJ1-2; D gene ambiguous. Germline V lookup: CDR1 MGHRA, CDR2 YSYEKL. Trimming stripped 1 base from V and 8 bases from J, with 14 bases between. The CDR3 spans 14 residues. CDR3 sequence: CASSQGRKDSGYTF. The DNA for the CDR3 is TGCGCCAGCAGCCAAGGGCGGAAAGATTCGGGCTACACCTTC.

The V gene is TRBV20-1, the J gene TRBJ2-7; 11 positions match TRBD2. The germline CDR1 and CDR2 sequences are DFQATT and SNEGSKA (reference sequence). The CDR3 extends over 15 amino acids. The junction had 8 bases not matched to a gene; V was cut back by 3 bases and J by 4 bases. The CDR3 region has the DNA TGCAGTGCTAGTGATAGCGGGAGGGCCGTTTACGAGCAGTACTTC. This sequence encodes CSASDSGRAVYEQYF.

The DNA for the CDR3 is TGTGCCAGCAGGGGACAGGAGTTGGCTTTCTTT. It translates to CASRGQELAFF. The chain links TRBV28 to TRBJ1-1; TRBD1 matches at 8 bases. CDR1 and CDR2 from the germline V gene are MDHEN and SYDVKM. V gave up 6 bases and J gave up 11 bases; unmatched junction bases: 5. The CDR3 extends over 11 amino acids.

The chain has TRBV19 and TRBJ1-5, with TRBD1 as a possible D gene (6 bases). The CDR3 is made up of 16 amino acids. Germline loops: CDR1 LNHDA, CDR2 SQIVND (reference sequence). V lost 6 bases and J lost 0, with 15 bases in between. In DNA form, the CDR3 reads TGTGCCAGTAGATCCGACCGGGACAATAGCAATCAGCCCCAGCATTTT. Residues: CASRSDRDNSNQPQHF. The variable domain in full, with the rest retrieved from reference TRBV19 and TRBJ1-5, is DGGITQSPKYLFRKEGQNVTLSCEQNLNHDAMYWYRQDPGQGLRLIYYSQIVNDFQKGDIAEGYSVSREKKESFPLTVTSAQKNPTAFYLCASRSDRDNSNQPQHFGDGTRLSIL.

The chain carries TRBV3-1 (or the pseudogene TRBV3-2) and TRBJ1-5, with 7 positions matching TRBD1. J gave up 6 bases and V 6 bases, and 8 bases lay outside the gene matches. Germline CDR1 LGHDT, CDR2 YNNKEL (reference sequence). This CDR3 spans 14 amino acids. CDR3 sequence reads: CASSRQGSSQPQHF. CDR3 in DNA: TGTGCCAGCAGTCGACAGGGCTCGAGTCAGCCCCAGCATTTT.

The rearrangement joins TRBV2 to TRBJ1-5; D gene ambiguous. Germline CDR1 and CDR2: SNHLY and FYNNEI. This CDR3 comprises 14 residues. The V gene lost 1 base and the J gene lost 4 bases, with 8 bases spanning the gap. The CDR3 nucleotides are TGTGCCAGCAGTGAAGACAGCTTTAATCAGCCCCAGCATTTT. Its translation is CASSEDSFNQPQHF.

This chain connects TRBV5-6 to TRBJ2-1, with TRBD2 matching 10 bases. The CDR3 extends over 16 amino acids. V was pared by 5 bases and J by 6 bases, with 11 bases of the junction left unmatched. Looked up from germline, CDR1 is SGHDT and CDR2 is YYEEEE. CDR3 nucleotides: TGTGCCAGCAGTTCCCTCGGGACTAGCGCCCGCAATGAGCAGTTCTTC. Amino acid sequence: CASSSLGTSARNEQFF.

The genes are TRBV9 and TRBJ2-1; 9 nucleotides line up with TRBD1. CDR1 is SGDLS and CDR2 is YYNGEE in the germline V gene. With V trimmed by 4 bases and J by 7 bases, 9 bases remained unmatched. The CDR3 sequence is 15 residues long. CDR3 DNA: TGTGCCAGCAGCCCCGGGACAGGGTGGGAGAATGAGCAGTTCTTC. Translation: CASSPGTGWENEQFF. Full variable domain (missing parts from reference TRBV9 and TRBJ2-1): DSGVTQTPKHLITATGQRVTLRCSPRSGDLSVYWYQQSLDQGLQFLIQYYNGEERAKGNILERFSAQQFPDLHSELNLSSLELGDSALYFCASSPGTGWENEQFFGPGTRLTVL.

The chain employs TRBV28 and TRBJ1-2, with no clear D. The CDR3 runs 14 residues. CDR1 is MDHEN, CDR2 SYDVKM, per germline. Trimming took off 10 bases at V and 7 bases at J, with 22 bases between the two ends. For the CDR3, the DNA is TGTGCCACACAAACCCCGGGATCGGGGTCTGGCTACACCTTC. It translates to CATQTPGSGSGYTF.